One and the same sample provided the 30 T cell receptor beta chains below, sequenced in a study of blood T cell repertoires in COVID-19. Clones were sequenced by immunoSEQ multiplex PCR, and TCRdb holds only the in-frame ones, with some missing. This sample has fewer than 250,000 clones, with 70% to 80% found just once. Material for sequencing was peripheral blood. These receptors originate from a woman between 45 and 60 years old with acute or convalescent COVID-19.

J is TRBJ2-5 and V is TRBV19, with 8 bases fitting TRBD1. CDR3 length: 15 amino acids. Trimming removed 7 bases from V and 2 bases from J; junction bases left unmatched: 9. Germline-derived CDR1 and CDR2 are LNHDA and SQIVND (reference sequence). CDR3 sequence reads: CASTQRQGLQETQYF. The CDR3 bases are TGTGCCAGTACCCAACGACAGGGGCTACAAGAGACCCAGTACTTC.

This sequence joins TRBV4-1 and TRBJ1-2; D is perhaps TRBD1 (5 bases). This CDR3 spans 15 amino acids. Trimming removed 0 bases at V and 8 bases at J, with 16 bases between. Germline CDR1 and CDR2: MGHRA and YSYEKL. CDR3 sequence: CASSQEGYGGEGYTF. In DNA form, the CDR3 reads TGCGCCAGCAGCCAAGAGGGGTACGGGGGTGAGGGCTACACCTTC.

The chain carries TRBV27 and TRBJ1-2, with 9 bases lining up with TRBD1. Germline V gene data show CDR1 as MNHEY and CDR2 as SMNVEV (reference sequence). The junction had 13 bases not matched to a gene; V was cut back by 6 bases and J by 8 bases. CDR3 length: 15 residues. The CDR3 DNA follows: TGTGCCAGCAGCCCACGGGACAGGGCGAGGGGGGGCTACACCTTC. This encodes CASSPRDRARGGYTF.

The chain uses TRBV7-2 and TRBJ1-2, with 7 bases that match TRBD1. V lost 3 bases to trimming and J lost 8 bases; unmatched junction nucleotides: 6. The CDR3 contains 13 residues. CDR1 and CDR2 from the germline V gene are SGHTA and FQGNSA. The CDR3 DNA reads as TGTGCCAGCAGCTTGTCCACAGGGGTCGGCTACACCTTC. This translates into CASSLSTGVGYTF.

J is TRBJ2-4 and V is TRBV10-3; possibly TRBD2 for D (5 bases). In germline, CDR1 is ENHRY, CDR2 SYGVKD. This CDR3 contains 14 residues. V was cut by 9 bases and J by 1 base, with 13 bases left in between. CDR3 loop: CAIGASGAKNIQYF. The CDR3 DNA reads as TGTGCCATAGGCGCCTCGGGGGCCAAAAACATTCAGTACTTC.

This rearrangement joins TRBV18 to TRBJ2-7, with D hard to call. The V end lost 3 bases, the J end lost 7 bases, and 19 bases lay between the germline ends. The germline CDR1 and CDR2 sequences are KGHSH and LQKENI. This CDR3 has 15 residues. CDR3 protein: CASSPTLERSREQYF. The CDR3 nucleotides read TGTGCCAGCTCACCCACGCTTGAAAGGTCTAGGGAGCAGTACTTC.

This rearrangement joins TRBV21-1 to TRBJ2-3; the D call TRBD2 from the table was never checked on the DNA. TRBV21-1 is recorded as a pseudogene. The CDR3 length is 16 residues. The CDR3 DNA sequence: TGTGCCAGCAGCAAATCCACTAGCGGGAACACAGATACGCAGTATTTT. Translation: CASSKSTSGNTDTQYF.

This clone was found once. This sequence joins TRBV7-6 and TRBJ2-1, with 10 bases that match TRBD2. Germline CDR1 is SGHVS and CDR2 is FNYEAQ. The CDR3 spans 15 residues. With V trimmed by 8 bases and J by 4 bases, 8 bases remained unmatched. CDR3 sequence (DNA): TGTGCCAGCGGTCCCACTAGCGGGACGTACAATGAGCAGTTCTTC. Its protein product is CASGPTSGTYNEQFF. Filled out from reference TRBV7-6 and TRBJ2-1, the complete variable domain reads GAGVSQSPRYKVTKRGQDVALRCDPISGHVSLYWYRQALGQGPEFLTYFNYEAQQDKSGLPNDRFSAERPEGSISTLTIQRTEQRDSAMYRCASGPTSGTYNEQFFGPGTRLTVL.

Here the CDR3 DNA reads TGTGCCAGCAGGAGGGGGCTCGAGCAGTACTTC. Amino acid sequence: CASRRGLEQYF. This chain uses TRBV27 with TRBJ2-7, with 7 bases aligning to TRBD1. This CDR3 region has 11 residues. Germline values: CDR1 MNHEY, CDR2 SMNVEV (reference sequence). Trimming took 6 bases from V and 6 from J; bases not matched to a gene: 2.

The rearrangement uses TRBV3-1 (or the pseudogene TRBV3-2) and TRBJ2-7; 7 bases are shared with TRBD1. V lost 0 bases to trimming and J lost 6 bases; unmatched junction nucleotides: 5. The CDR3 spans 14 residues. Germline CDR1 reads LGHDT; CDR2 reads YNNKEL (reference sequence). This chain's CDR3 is CASSQDRGFGEQYF. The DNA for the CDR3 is TGTGCCAGCAGCCAAGACAGGGGGTTCGGCGAGCAGTACTTC.

The CDR3 region has the DNA TGTGCCAGCAAGGGGGACAGGGCGGGAAAGTCACCCCTCCACTTT. It yields the protein CASKGDRAGKSPLHF. The V gene is TRBV2, the J gene TRBJ1-6, with 9 bases lining up with TRBD1. Trimming removed 7 bases from V and 10 bases from J; junction bases left unmatched: 11. The CDR3 length is 15 residues. From germline, CDR1 is SNHLY and CDR2 FYNNEI.

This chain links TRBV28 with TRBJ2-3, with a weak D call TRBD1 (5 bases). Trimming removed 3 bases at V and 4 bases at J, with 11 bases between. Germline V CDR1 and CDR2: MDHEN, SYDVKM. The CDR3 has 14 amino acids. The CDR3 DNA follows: TGTGCCAGCAGTTTTCAGGGTGGCGCAGATACGCAGTATTTT. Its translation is CASSFQGGADTQYF. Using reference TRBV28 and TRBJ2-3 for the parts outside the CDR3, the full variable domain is DVKVTQSSRYLVKRTGEKVFLECVQDMDHENMFWYRQDPGLGLRLIYFSYDVKMKEKGDIPEGYSVSREKKERFSLILESASTNQTSMYLCASSFQGGADTQYFGPGTRLTVL.

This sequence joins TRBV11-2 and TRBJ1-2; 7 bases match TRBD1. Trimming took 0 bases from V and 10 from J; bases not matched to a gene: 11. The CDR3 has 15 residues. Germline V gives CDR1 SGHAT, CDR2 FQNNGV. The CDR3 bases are TGTGCCAGCAGCTTAGAATCAGGGACAGCCGCGGTCTACACCTTC. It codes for CASSLESGTAAVYTF.

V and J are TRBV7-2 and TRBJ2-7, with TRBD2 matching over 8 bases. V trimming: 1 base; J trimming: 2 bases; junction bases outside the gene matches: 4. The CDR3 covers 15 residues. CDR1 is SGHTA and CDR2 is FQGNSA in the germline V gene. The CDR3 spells CASSLGGAGAYEQYF. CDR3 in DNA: TGTGCCAGCAGCTTAGGGGGAGCGGGAGCCTACGAGCAGTACTTC.

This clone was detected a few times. The CDR3 spells CASSSQGQPFSEAFF. CDR3 DNA: TGTGCCAGCAGCTCCCAGGGACAGCCTTTTTCTGAAGCTTTCTTT. The chain links TRBV11-2 to TRBJ1-1; 7 bases agree with TRBD1. Trimming took 4 bases from V and 6 from J; bases not matched to a gene: 11. CDR3 size: 15 residues. Germline assignment: CDR1 SGHAT and CDR2 FQNNGV.

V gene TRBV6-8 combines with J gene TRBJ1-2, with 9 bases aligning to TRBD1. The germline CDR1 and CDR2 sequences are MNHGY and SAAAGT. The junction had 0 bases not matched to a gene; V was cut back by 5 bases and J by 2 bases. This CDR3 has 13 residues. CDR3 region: CASSGTGNYGYTF. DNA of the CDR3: TGTGCCAGCAGTGGGACAGGGAACTATGGCTACACCTTC.

The CDR3 DNA follows: TGTGCCAGCAACGAGGGTCAGCCCCAGCATTTT. Translated, it gives CASNEGQPQHF. V is TRBV6-6 and J is TRBJ1-5; D gene unclear. The germline V gene encodes CDR1 MNHNY and CDR2 SVGAGI (reference sequence). The V and J ends lost 7 bases and 6 bases respectively, with 7 bases between them. CDR3 length: 11 amino acids.

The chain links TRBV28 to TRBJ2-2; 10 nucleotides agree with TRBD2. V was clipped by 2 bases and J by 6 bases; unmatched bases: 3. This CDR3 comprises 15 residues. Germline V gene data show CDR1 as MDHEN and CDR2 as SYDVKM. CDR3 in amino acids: CASSLGLAGAGELFF. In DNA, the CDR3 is TGTGCCAGCAGTTTAGGCCTAGCGGGAGCCGGGGAGCTGTTTTTT.

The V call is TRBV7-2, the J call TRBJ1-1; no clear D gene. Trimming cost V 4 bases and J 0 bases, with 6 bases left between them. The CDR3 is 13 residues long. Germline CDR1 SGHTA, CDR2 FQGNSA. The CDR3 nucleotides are TGTGCCAGCAGCTCGTACATGAACACTGAAGCTTTCTTT. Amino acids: CASSSYMNTEAFF.

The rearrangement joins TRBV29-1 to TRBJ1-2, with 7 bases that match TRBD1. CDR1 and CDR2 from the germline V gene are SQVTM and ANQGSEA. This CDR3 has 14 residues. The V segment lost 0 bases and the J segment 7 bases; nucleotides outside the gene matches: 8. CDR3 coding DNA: TGCAGCGTTGAAGAGCCTGACAGGGCTACTGGCTACACCTTC. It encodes CSVEEPDRATGYTF.

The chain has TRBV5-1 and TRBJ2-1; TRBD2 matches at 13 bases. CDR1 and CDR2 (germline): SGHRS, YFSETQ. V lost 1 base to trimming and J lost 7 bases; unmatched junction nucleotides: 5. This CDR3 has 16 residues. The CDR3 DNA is TGCGCCAGCAGCTTGAGAGGACTAGCGGGAGATAATGAGCAGTTCTTC. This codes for CASSLRGLAGDNEQFF.

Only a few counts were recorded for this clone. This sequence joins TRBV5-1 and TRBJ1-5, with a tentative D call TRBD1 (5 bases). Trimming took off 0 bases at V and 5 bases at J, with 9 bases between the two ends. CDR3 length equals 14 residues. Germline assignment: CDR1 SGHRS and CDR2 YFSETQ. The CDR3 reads CASSLEAGYQPQHF. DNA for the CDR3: TGCGCCAGCAGCTTGGAGGCAGGGTATCAGCCCCAGCATTTT.

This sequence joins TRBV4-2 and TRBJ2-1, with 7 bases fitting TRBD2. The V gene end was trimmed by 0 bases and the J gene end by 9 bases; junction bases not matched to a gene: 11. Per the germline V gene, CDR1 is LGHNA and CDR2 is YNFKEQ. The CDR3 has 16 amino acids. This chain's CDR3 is CASSQDKLASPGEQFF. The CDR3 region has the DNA TGTGCCAGCAGCCAAGATAAACTAGCGTCTCCCGGTGAGCAGTTCTTC.

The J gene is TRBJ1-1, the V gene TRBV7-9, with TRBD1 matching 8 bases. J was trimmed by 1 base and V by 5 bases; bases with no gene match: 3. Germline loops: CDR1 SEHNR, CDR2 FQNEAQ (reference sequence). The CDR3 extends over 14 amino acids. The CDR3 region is CASSVTGANTEAFF. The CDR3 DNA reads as TGTGCCAGCAGCGTGACAGGGGCGAACACTGAAGCTTTCTTT.

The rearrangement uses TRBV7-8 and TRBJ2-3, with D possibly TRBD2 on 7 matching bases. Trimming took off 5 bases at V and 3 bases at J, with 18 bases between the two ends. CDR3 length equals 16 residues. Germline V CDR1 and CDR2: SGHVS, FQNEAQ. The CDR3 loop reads CASSVVGGPITDTQYF. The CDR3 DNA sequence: TGTGCCAGCAGCGTTGTCGGGGGGCCCATTACAGATACGCAGTATTTT. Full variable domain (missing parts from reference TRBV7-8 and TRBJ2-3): GAGVSQSPRYKVAKRGQDVALRCDPISGHVSLFWYQQALGQGPEFLTYFQNEAQLDKSGLPSDRFFAERPEGSVSTLKIQRTQQEDSAVYLCASSVVGGPITDTQYFGPGTRLTVL.

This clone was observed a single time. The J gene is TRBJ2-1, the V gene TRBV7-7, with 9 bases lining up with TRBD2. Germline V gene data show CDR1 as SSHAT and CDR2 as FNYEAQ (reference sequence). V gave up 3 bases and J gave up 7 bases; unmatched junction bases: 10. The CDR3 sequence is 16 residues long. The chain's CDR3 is CASSFAAGGGNNEQFF. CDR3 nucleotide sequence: TGTGCCAGCAGCTTTGCAGCGGGAGGAGGAAATAATGAGCAGTTCTTC.

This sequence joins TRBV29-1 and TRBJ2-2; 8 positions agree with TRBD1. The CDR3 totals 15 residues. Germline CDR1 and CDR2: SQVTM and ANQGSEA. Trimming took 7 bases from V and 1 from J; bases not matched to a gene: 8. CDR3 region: CSARGQRRNTGELFF. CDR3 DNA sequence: TGCAGCGCCAGGGGGCAACGACGGAACACCGGGGAGCTGTTTTTT.

CDR3 region: CASSSGRGGKLETQYF. The CDR3 DNA sequence: TGTGCCAGCAGTAGCGGGAGGGGGGGCAAGTTGGAGACCCAGTACTTC. This chain connects TRBV6-6 to TRBJ2-5, with 10 bases that match TRBD2. This CDR3 spans 16 amino acids. CDR1 is MNHNY and CDR2 is SVGAGI in the germline V gene (reference sequence). J gave up 5 bases and V 5 bases, and 11 bases lay outside the gene matches.

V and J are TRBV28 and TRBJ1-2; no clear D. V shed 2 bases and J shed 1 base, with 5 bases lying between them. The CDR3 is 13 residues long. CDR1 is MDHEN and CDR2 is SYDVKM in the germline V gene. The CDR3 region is CASSLNYNYGYTF. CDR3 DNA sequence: TGTGCCAGCAGTTTAAATTATAACTATGGCTACACCTTC.

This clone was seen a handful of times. This CDR3 is CASSPPGGDNYGYTF. In DNA form, the CDR3 reads TGTGCCAGCAGTCCGCCGGGGGGAGATAACTATGGCTACACCTTC. This chain uses TRBV28 with TRBJ1-2; a weak D match, TRBD1 (5 bases). The germline V and J ends were trimmed by 5 bases and 1 base, with 14 bases remaining between them. Germline V lookup: CDR1 MDHEN, CDR2 SYDVKM. The CDR3 runs 15 residues.